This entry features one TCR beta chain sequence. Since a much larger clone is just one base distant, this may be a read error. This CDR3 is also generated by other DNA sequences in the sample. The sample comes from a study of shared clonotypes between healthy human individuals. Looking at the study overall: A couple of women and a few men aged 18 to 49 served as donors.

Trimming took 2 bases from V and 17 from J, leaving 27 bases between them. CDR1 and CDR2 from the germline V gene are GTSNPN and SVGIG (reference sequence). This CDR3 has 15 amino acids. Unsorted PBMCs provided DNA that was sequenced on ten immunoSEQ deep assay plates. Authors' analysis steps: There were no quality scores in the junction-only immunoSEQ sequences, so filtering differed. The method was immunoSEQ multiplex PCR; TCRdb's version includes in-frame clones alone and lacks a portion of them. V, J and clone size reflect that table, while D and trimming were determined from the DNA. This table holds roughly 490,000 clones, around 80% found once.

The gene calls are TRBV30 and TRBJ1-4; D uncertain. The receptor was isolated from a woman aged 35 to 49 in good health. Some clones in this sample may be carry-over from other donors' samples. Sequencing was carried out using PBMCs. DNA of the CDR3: TGTGCCTGGAGTTATTCTAGTATCCTTAAACACCCCATTTTTTTT. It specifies CAWSYSSILKHPIFF.